The 3 T cell receptor beta chains below all came from one sample that was sequenced in a study of beta chain features in type 1 diabetes. Expressed TCRB transcripts got sequenced, as all isolated RNA was reverse transcribed. Assay used: immunoSEQ multiplex PCR; TCRdb lists only in-frame clones, some missing. The sample consists of hundreds of thousands of clones, about 30% of them appearing once. The material sequenced was naive CD4+ T cells from blood. The receptor set was obtained from a man aged 18 to 29 in good health.

The rearrangement uses TRBV18 and TRBJ1-5; TRBD1 aligns across 11 bases. The CDR3 length is 15 residues. CDR1 is KGHSH and CDR2 is LQKENI in the germline V gene. The junction had 2 bases not matched to a gene; V was cut back by 1 base and J by 6 bases. CDR3 nucleotides: TGTGCCAGCTCACCACGGACAGGGGGCATTCAGCCCCAGCATTTT. It codes for CASSPRTGGIQPQHF.

J is TRBJ2-1 and V is TRBV11-2; 8 bases are shared with TRBD1. CDR1 is SGHAT, CDR2 FQNNGV, per germline. This CDR3 is 13 amino acids long. Trimming cost V 1 base and J 14 bases; bases outside gene matches: 7. Here the CDR3 reads CASSLARTGFKFF. CDR3 coding DNA: TGTGCCAGCAGCTTAGCACGGACAGGGTTTAAGTTCTTC. Based on the CDR3 plus reference TRBV11-2 and TRBJ2-1, the full variable domain is EAGVAQSPRYKIIEKRQSVAFWCNPISGHATLYWYQQILGQGPKLLIQFQNNGVVDDSQLPKDRFSAERLKGVDSTLKIQPAKLEDSAVYLCASSLARTGFKFFGPGTRLTVL.

In regard to this clone: The sample has other DNA sequences that encode this CDR3 too. This rearrangement joins TRBV29-1 to TRBJ2-3; 10 positions match TRBD2. V trimming: 7 bases; J trimming: 5 bases; junction bases outside the gene matches: 3. The CDR3 is 12 amino acids. Germline V gene lookup returns CDR1 SQVTM and CDR2 ANQGSEA. The CDR3 loop is CSARLAGDTQYF. CDR3 nucleotides: TGCAGCGCTCGACTAGCGGGAGATACGCAGTATTTT.